Shown below are 3 T cell receptor beta chains from a single sample sequenced in a study of OX40 agonist ivuxolimab in advanced cancers. Measured with immunoSEQ multiplex PCR; TCRdb has only the in-frame clones, and not every one. The sample has roughly 34,000 clones; under 85% are singletons. Sequences were derived from CD4+ or CD8+ T cells sorted from blood, sampled in a trial of the OX40 agonist ivuxolimab. Source of these receptors: an adult with an advanced solid tumor such as melanoma, head and neck, liver or kidney cancer.

Relative to its sample, this clone is medium-sized. The V call is TRBV30, the J call TRBJ2-7; 7 bases match TRBD2. The CDR3 totals 10 residues. Germline V CDR1 and CDR2: GTSNPN, SVGIG (reference sequence). V lost 6 bases, J lost 8 bases, and 4 bases stayed unmatched. The CDR3 protein is CACSGGKQYF. CDR3 nucleotides: TGTGCCTGCTCCGGGGGGAAGCAGTACTTC.

V gene TRBV28 combines with J gene TRBJ2-7, with TRBD1 identical over 9 bases. V was pared by 6 bases and J by 1 base, with 4 bases of the junction left unmatched. This CDR3 has 14 amino acids. The germline CDR1 and CDR2 sequences are MDHEN and SYDVKM. The DNA of the CDR3 is TGTGCCAGCAGCCCAGGACAGGGGTCCTACGAGCAGTACTTC. Its protein product is CASSPGQGSYEQYF. Full variable domain (missing parts from reference TRBV28 and TRBJ2-7): DVKVTQSSRYLVKRTGEKVFLECVQDMDHENMFWYRQDPGLGLRLIYFSYDVKMKEKGDIPEGYSVSREKKERFSLILESASTNQTSMYLCASSPGQGSYEQYFGPGTRLTVT.

V and J are TRBV6-6 and TRBJ1-2, with D perhaps matching TRBD1 (5 bases). Germline V CDR1 and CDR2: MNHNY, SVGAGI (reference sequence). The CDR3 is 15 residues long. Trimming stripped 0 bases from V and 7 bases from J, with 15 bases between. CDR3 sequence: CASSYSGEGLGGYTF. In DNA, the CDR3 is TGTGCCAGCAGTTACTCTGGTGAGGGGTTGGGTGGCTACACCTTC.